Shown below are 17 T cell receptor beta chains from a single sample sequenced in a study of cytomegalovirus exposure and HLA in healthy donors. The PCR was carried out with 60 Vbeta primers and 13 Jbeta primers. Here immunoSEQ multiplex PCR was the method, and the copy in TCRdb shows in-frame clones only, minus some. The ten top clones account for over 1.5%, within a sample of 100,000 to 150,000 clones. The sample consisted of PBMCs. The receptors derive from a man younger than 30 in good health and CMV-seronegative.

The CDR3 is CASSPQQGLAKNIQYF. CDR3 DNA sequence: TGTGCCAGCAGCCCACAACAGGGGTTAGCCAAAAACATTCAGTACTTC. This chain joins TRBV7-9 and TRBJ2-4; TRBD1 aligns across 7 bases. Unmatched junction bases numbered 7, after V lost 5 bases and J lost 0 bases. The length of the CDR3 is 16 residues. Germline lookup yields CDR1 SEHNR and CDR2 FQNEAQ (reference sequence).

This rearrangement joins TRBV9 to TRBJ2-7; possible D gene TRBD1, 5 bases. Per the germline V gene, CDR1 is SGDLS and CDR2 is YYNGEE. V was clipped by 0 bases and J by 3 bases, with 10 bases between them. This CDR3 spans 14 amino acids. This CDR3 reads CASSVDVGVYEQYF. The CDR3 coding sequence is TGTGCCAGCAGCGTAGACGTAGGGGTCTACGAGCAGTACTTC.

CDR3 DNA: TGTGCCAGCAGTGAGCAGGCCTACGAGCAGTACTTC. Its protein product is CASSEQAYEQYF. V gene TRBV6-6 combines with J gene TRBJ2-7; D is unresolved. CDR1 is MNHNY, CDR2 SVGAGI, per germline (reference sequence). V shed 5 bases and J shed 2 bases, with 7 bases lying between them. The length of the CDR3 is 12 residues.

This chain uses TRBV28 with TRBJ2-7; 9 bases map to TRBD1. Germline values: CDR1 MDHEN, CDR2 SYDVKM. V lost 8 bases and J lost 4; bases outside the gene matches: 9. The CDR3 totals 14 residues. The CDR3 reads CASGRDRARYEQYF. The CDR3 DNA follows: TGTGCCAGCGGGCGGGACAGGGCAAGGTACGAGCAGTACTTC.

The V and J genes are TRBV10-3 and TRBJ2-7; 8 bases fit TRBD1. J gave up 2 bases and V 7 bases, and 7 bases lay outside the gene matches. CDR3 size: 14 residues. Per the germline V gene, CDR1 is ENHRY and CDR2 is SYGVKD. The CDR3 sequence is CAIKVTGGPYEQYF. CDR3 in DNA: TGTGCCATCAAAGTAACAGGGGGTCCCTACGAGCAGTACTTC.

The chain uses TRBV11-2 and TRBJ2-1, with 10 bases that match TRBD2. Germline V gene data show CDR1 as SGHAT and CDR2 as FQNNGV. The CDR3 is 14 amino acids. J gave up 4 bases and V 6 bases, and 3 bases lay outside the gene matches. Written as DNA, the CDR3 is TGTGCCAGCAGTCGTAGCGGGGGGTACAATGAGCAGTTCTTC. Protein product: CASSRSGGYNEQFF. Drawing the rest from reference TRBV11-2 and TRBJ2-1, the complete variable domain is EAGVAQSPRYKIIEKRQSVAFWCNPISGHATLYWYQQILGQGPKLLIQFQNNGVVDDSQLPKDRFSAERLKGVDSTLKIQPAKLEDSAVYLCASSRSGGYNEQFFGPGTRLTVL.

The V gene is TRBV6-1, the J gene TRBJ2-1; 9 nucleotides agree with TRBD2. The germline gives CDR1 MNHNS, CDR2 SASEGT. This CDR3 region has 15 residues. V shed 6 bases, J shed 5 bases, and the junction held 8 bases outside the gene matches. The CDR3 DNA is TGTGCCAGCAGGGGGGGGCTAGCGGGACACAATGAGCAGTTCTTC. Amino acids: CASRGGLAGHNEQFF.

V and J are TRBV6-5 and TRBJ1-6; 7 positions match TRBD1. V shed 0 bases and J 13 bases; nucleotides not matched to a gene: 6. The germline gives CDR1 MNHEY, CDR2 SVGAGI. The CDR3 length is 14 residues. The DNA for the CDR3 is TGTGCCAGCAGTTACTCCACAGGGGTCGGTCCCCTCCACTTT. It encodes CASSYSTGVGPLHF.

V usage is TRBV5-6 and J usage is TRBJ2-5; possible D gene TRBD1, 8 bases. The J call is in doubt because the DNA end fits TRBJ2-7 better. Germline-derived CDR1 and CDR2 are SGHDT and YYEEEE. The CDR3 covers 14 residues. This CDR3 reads CASSDTGGEYEQYF. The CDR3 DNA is TGTGCCAGCAGTGATACAGGGGGGGAATACGAGCAGTACTTC.

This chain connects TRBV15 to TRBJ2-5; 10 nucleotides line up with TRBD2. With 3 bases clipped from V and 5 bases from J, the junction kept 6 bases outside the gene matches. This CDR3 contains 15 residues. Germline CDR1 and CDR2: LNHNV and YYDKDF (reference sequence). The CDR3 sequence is CATSSKRGGWETQYF. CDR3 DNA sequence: TGTGCCACCAGCAGCAAGCGGGGGGGCTGGGAGACCCAGTACTTC. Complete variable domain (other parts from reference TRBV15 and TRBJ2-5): DAMVIQNPRYQVTQFGKPVTLSCSQTLNHNVMYWYQQKSSQAPKLLFHYYDKDFNNEADTPDNFQSRRPNTSFCFLDIRSPGLGDTAMYLCATSSKRGGWETQYFGPGTRLLVL.

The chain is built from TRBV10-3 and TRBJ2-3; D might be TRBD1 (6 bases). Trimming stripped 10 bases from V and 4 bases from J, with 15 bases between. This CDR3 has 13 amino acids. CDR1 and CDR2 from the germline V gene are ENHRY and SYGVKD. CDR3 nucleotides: TGTGCCACTCAAGCCAGGGGCGCAGATACGCAGTATTTT. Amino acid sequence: CATQARGADTQYF.

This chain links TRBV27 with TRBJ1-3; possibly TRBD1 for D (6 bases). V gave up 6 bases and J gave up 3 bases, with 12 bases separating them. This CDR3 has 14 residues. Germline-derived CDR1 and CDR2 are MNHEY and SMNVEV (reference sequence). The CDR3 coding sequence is TGTGCCAGCAGCAGGGGTTTCGGTGGAAACACCATATATTTT. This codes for CASSRGFGGNTIYF.

This CDR3 is CSARVREQYF. The DNA of the CDR3 is TGCAGTGCTAGAGTGCGGGAGCAGTACTTC. The chain combines TRBV20-1 with TRBJ2-7; D not certain. CDR1 DFQATT and CDR2 SNEGSKA come from the germline V gene (reference sequence). This CDR3 contains 10 residues. The ends were cut back, 1 base at V and 7 bases at J, with 5 bases in the middle.

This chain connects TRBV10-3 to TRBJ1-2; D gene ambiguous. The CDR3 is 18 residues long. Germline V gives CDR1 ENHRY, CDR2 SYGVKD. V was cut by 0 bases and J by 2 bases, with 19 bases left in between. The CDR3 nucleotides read TGTGCCATCAGTGAGTCGAATCTGGGGAGTCGGCGGAACTATGGCTACACCTTC. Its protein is CAISESNLGSRRNYGYTF.

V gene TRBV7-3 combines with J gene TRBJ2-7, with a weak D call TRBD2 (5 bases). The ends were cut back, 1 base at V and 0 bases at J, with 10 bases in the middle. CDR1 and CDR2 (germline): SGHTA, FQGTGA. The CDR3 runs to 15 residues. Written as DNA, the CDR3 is TGTGCCAGCAGCTTAAGACCGGGAACCTCCTACGAGCAGTACTTC. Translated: CASSLRPGTSYEQYF.

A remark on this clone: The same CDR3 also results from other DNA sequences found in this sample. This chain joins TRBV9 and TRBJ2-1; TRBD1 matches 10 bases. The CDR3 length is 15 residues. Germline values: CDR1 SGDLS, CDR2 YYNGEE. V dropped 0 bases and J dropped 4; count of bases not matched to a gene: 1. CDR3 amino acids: CASSVGDRGYNEQFF. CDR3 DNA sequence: TGTGCCAGCAGCGTAGGGGACAGGGGTTACAATGAGCAGTTCTTC. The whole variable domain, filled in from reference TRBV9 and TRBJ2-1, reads DSGVTQTPKHLITATGQRVTLRCSPRSGDLSVYWYQQSLDQGLQFLIQYYNGEERAKGNILERFSAQQFPDLHSELNLSSLELGDSALYFCASSVGDRGYNEQFFGPGTRLTVL.

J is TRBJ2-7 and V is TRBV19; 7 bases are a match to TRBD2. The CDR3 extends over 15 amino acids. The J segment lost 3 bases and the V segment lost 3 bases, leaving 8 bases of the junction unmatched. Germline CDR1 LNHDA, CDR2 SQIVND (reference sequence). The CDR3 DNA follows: TGTGCCAGTAGTATTGGCGGGAGTCCCCGCTACGAGCAGTACTTC. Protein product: CASSIGGSPRYEQYF.